Below are 25 T cell receptor beta chains sequenced from a single sample in a study of blood T cell repertoires in COVID-19. Only in-frame clones appear in the TCRdb table, and some are missing; sequencing was by immunoSEQ multiplex PCR. This repertoire shows tens of thousands of clones, around 85% found once; its top ten account for about 10%. Sequencing input: peripheral blood. The receptors derive from a man in his 70s with acute or convalescent COVID-19.

This clone was picked up a small number of times. The CDR3 loop is CASSQMGQGTFTGELFF. The CDR3 bases are TGCGCCAGCAGCCAAATGGGACAGGGTACTTTCACCGGGGAGCTGTTTTTT. The chain links TRBV4-1 to TRBJ2-2; 9 positions match TRBD1. CDR1 and CDR2 from the germline V gene are MGHRA and YSYEKL. V was pared by 2 bases and J by 4 bases, with 8 bases of the junction left unmatched. The CDR3 totals 17 residues.

This clone was seen a few times. CDR3: CASSQDRLPPLNEQYF. DNA of the CDR3: TGCGCCAGCAGCCAAGACAGACTCCCACCCCTGAACGAGCAGTACTTC. This chain uses TRBV4-1 with TRBJ2-7; D remains unclear. Germline V lookup: CDR1 MGHRA, CDR2 YSYEKL. Trimming took off 0 bases at V and 5 bases at J, with 17 bases between the two ends. The CDR3 runs to 16 residues.

The V call is TRBV5-6, the J call TRBJ2-2, with 11 nucleotides matching TRBD2. The junction had 7 bases not matched to a gene; V was cut back by 4 bases and J by 14 bases. In germline, CDR1 is SGHDT, CDR2 YYEEEE. The CDR3 sequence is 13 residues long. CDR3 region: CASSRPGLAALFF. The CDR3 coding sequence is TGTGCCAGCAGCCGCCCGGGACTAGCGGCCCTGTTTTTT.

The chain combines TRBV7-9 with TRBJ1-1; 8 nucleotides line up with TRBD1. V lost 5 bases to trimming and J lost 4 bases; unmatched junction nucleotides: 9. Germline CDR1 SEHNR, CDR2 FQNEAQ (reference sequence). This CDR3 comprises 15 residues. CDR3 protein: CASSQRTGMGTEAFF. Here the CDR3 DNA reads TGTGCCAGCAGCCAGCGGACAGGGATGGGCACTGAAGCTTTCTTT.

The chain joins TRBV18 to TRBJ2-7; tentative D call: TRBD1 (6 bases). The CDR3 is made up of 14 amino acids. V was shortened by 6 bases and J by 4 bases, with 16 bases between the two germline ends. The germline V gene has CDR1 KGHSH and CDR2 LQKENI. The CDR3 region has the DNA TGTGCCAGCTCTAAAGACAGGTCCCCTTACGAGCAGTACTTC. This gives the protein CASSKDRSPYEQYF.

The chain employs TRBV2 and TRBJ1-1, with D unclear. V was shortened by 6 bases and J by 6 bases, with 11 bases between the two germline ends. The CDR3 covers 12 residues. Germline CDR1 is SNHLY and CDR2 is FYNNEI. CDR3 coding DNA: TGTGCCAGCAGAGTCGACATTCCTGAAGCTTTCTTT. Amino acids: CASRVDIPEAFF.

This clone was found a few times. This chain links TRBV7-8 with TRBJ2-1, with D uncertain. V gave up 5 bases and J gave up 4 bases, with 18 bases separating them. Germline CDR1 reads SGHVS; CDR2 reads FQNEAQ. The CDR3 spans 16 residues. CDR3 coding DNA: TGTGCCAGCAGCCCTCATTCCTCCGCCGGTTACAATGAGCAGTTCTTC. Translating it yields CASSPHSSAGYNEQFF.

J is TRBJ2-1 and V is TRBV19, with a tentative D call TRBD1 (6 bases). Germline V gene data show CDR1 as LNHDA and CDR2 as SQIVND (reference sequence). This CDR3 spans 11 amino acids. The ends were cut back, 6 bases at V and 13 bases at J, with 13 bases in the middle. The CDR3 is CASRGTRNQFF. The CDR3 nucleotides are TGTGCCAGTAGGGGGACAAGGAACCAGTTCTTC.

Only a few counts were recorded for this clone. The chain has TRBV5-1 and TRBJ2-6; 8 bases fit TRBD1. CDR1 and CDR2 (germline): SGHRS, YFSETQ. Unmatched junction bases numbered 5, after V lost 1 base and J lost 2 bases. The CDR3 has 17 residues. The CDR3: CASSLYGDRPGANVLTF. The CDR3 DNA follows: TGCGCCAGCAGCTTGTACGGGGACAGGCCTGGGGCCAACGTCCTGACTTTC.

The V gene is TRBV6-6, the J gene TRBJ1-4; no firm D call. Germline V gene lookup returns CDR1 MNHNY and CDR2 SVGAGI (reference sequence). This CDR3 region has 14 residues. V was clipped by 2 bases and J by 4 bases, with 8 bases between them. CDR3 DNA sequence: TGTGCCAGCAGTTACGGGCAGGATAATGAAAAACTGTTTTTT. This codes for CASSYGQDNEKLFF.

A note on this clone: Germline is not matched at one junction end, which may reflect a read error. Additional DNA sequences in this sample encode the identical CDR3. The CDR3 region has the DNA TGTGCCAGCAGCGAGATCCCGGGACTAGTCAGGGAGCAATACTTC. It codes for CASSEIPGLVREQYF. V usage is TRBV2 and J usage is TRBJ2-7; TRBD2 matches at 8 bases. The CDR3 consists of 15 residues. Looked up from germline, CDR1 is SNHLY and CDR2 is FYNNEI.

This sequence joins TRBV27 and TRBJ2-1; D is unclear. CDR3 length equals 15 residues. V lost 3 bases and J lost 1, with 10 bases in between. The germline V gene encodes CDR1 MNHEY and CDR2 SMNVEV (reference sequence). The CDR3 spells CASSLTFESYNEQFF. The CDR3 DNA reads as TGTGCCAGCAGTTTGACATTTGAGTCCTACAATGAGCAGTTCTTC.

The V call is TRBV7-9, the J call TRBJ2-5; D perhaps matches TRBD2 (6 bases). Trimming left V 4 bases short and J 0 bases short, with 15 bases between. This CDR3 region has 16 residues. Germline V gives CDR1 SEHNR, CDR2 FQNEAQ (reference sequence). As DNA, the CDR3 is TGTGCCAGCAGCTCTGTCGGGGGTCAATACCAAGAGACCCAGTACTTC. This gives the protein CASSSVGGQYQETQYF.

The rearrangement uses TRBV27 and TRBJ1-2; 7 positions match TRBD1. The CDR3 runs to 14 residues. V was clipped by 5 bases and J by 8 bases; unmatched bases: 11. Per the germline V gene, CDR1 is MNHEY and CDR2 is SMNVEV (reference sequence). The CDR3 DNA reads as TGTGCCAGCAGTGGCTTAGGGGGCCATGGGGGCTACACCTTC. Its protein product is CASSGLGGHGGYTF.

This clone has only one observation. The chain recombines TRBV10-3 with TRBJ2-7; D remains ambiguous. CDR3 length equals 13 residues. The V gene lost 3 bases and the J gene lost 6 bases, with 12 bases spanning the gap. Germline V gene sequence: CDR1 ENHRY, CDR2 SYGVKD. CDR3 sequence reads: CAISDGLTLEQYF. The DNA of the CDR3 is TGTGCCATCAGTGATGGGCTCACCCTCGAGCAGTACTTC.

The rearrangement uses TRBV19 and TRBJ2-3, with a possible D match to TRBD2 (6 bases). V was clipped by 1 base and J by 4 bases, with 9 bases between them. This CDR3 has 14 amino acids. Germline values: CDR1 LNHDA, CDR2 SQIVND (reference sequence). CDR3 in amino acids: CASSIGGGADTQYF. The DNA for the CDR3 is TGTGCCAGTAGTATAGGAGGCGGGGCAGATACGCAGTATTTT.

The chain links TRBV4-1 to TRBJ1-1; possibly TRBD1 for D (6 bases). The CDR3 is 15 residues long. Germline V gene lookup returns CDR1 MGHRA and CDR2 YSYEKL. Trimming cost V 3 bases and J 3 bases, with 14 bases left between them. The CDR3 protein is CASSHPRGRYTEAFF. The CDR3 DNA is TGCGCCAGCAGCCACCCCAGGGGTAGGTACACTGAAGCTTTCTTT.

The chain recombines TRBV10-3 with TRBJ1-6; 8 positions agree with TRBD1. V trimming: 6 bases; J trimming: 10 bases; junction bases outside the gene matches: 2. Looked up from germline, CDR1 is ENHRY and CDR2 is SYGVKD. This CDR3 is 12 amino acids long. The CDR3 spells CAIRDRESPLHF. The CDR3 DNA is TGTGCCATCAGGGACAGGGAATCACCCCTCCACTTT.

The genes are TRBV5-1 and TRBJ1-4; 7 bases fit TRBD1. From germline, CDR1 is SGHRS and CDR2 YFSETQ. V shed 0 bases and J 7 bases; nucleotides not matched to a gene: 6. The CDR3 covers 15 residues. CDR3 DNA sequence: TGCGCCAGCAGCTTGGTGCCAGGGGGTATTGAAAAACTGTTTTTT. Residues: CASSLVPGGIEKLFF.

This clone was observed a handful of times. J is TRBJ2-7 and V is TRBV6-4, with 9 bases identical to TRBD2. V trimming: 2 bases; J trimming: 2 bases; junction bases outside the gene matches: 7. Per the germline V gene, CDR1 is MRHNA and CDR2 is SNTAGT. This CDR3 contains 16 residues. The CDR3 loop is CASSDETSGSTYEQYF. The CDR3 DNA reads TGTGCCAGCAGTGACGAGACTAGCGGATCCACCTACGAGCAGTACTTC.

The chain carries TRBV5-1 and TRBJ2-1; 7 bases align to TRBD2. The CDR3 is 14 residues long. Germline V gene lookup returns CDR1 SGHRS and CDR2 YFSETQ. The J segment lost 0 bases and the V segment lost 6 bases, leaving 3 bases of the junction unmatched. The chain's CDR3 is CASNTGGSYNEQFF. The CDR3 DNA reads as TGCGCCAGCAATACGGGGGGCTCCTACAATGAGCAGTTCTTC.

The V call is TRBV7-8, the J call TRBJ2-1; unclear D gene. Germline-derived CDR1 and CDR2 are SGHVS and FQNEAQ. The ends were cut back, 1 base at V and 7 bases at J, with 17 bases in the middle. The CDR3 covers 16 residues. CDR3 nucleotides: TGTGCCAGCAGCTTAGTTTCTTTGGCGTGGGCGAATGAGCAGTTCTTC. Amino acids: CASSLVSLAWANEQFF.

The DNA of the CDR3 is TGCGCCAGCAGCCCCCGGGTAGTCGCTTTAACTAACTATGGCTACACCTTC. As protein: CASSPRVVALTNYGYTF. The chain links TRBV4-1 to TRBJ1-2; D uncertain. The CDR3 runs to 17 residues. The germline V gene encodes CDR1 MGHRA and CDR2 YSYEKL. V was clipped by 4 bases and J by 0 bases, with 18 bases between them.

The J gene is TRBJ1-2, the V gene TRBV6-5, with D unclear. V lost 6 bases, J lost 8 bases, and 16 bases lay in between. The CDR3 loop spans 13 amino acids. Germline V gives CDR1 MNHEY, CDR2 SVGAGI. CDR3 region: CASSGHLTRGYTF. CDR3 coding DNA: TGTGCCAGCAGCGGCCATCTAACTAGGGGCTACACCTTC.

This clone was seen a few times. The chain is built from TRBV7-9 and TRBJ1-6; no reliable D call. This CDR3 comprises 13 residues. Trimming left V 8 bases short and J 8 bases short, with 13 bases between. Germline V gene lookup returns CDR1 SEHNR and CDR2 FQNEAQ (reference sequence). The chain's CDR3 is CASSAGDHSPLHF. The CDR3 region has the DNA TGTGCCAGCTCAGCAGGTGATCATTCACCCCTCCACTTT.